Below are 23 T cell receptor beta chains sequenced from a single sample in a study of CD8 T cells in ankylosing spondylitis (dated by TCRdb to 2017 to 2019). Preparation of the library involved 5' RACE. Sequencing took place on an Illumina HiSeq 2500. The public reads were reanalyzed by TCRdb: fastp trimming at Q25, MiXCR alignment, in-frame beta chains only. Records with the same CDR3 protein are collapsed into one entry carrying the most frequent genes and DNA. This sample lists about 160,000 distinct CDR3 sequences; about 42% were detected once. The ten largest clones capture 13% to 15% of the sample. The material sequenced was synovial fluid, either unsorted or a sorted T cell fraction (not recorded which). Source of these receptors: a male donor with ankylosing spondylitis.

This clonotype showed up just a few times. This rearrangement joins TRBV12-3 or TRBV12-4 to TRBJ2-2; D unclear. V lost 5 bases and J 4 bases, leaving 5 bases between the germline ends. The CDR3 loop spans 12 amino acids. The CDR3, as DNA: TGTGCCAGCAGTCGGCCCACCGGGGAGCTGTTTTTT. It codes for CASSRPTGELFF.

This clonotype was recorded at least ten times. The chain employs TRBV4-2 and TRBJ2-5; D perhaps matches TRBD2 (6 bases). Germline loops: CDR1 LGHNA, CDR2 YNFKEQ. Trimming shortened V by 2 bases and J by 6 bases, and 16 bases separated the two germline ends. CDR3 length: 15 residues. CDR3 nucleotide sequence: TGTGCCAGCAGCCAAACCCCCGGGGAGGAAAAGACCCAGTACTTC. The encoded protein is CASSQTPGEEKTQYF.

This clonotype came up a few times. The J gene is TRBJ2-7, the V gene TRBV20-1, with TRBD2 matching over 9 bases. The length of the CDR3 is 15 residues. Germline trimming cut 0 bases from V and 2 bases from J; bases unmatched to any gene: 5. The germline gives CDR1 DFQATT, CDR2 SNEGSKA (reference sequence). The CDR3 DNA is TGCAGTGCTAGAGACGCGGGGGGGCTACCCTACGAGCAGTACTTC. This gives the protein CSARDAGGLPYEQYF.

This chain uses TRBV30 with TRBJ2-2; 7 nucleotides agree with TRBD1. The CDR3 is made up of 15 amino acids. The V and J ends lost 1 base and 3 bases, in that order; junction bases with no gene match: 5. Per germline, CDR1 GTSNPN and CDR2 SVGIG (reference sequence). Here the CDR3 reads CAWSETGLDTGELFF. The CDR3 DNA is TGTGCCTGGAGTGAGACAGGGCTCGACACCGGGGAGCTGTTTTTT.

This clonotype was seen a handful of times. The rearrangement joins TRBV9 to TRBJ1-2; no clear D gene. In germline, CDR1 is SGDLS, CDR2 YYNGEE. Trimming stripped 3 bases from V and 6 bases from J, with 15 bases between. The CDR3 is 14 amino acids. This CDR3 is CASSANSRLDGYTF. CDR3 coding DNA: TGTGCCAGCAGCGCAAATTCAAGGCTTGATGGCTACACCTTC.

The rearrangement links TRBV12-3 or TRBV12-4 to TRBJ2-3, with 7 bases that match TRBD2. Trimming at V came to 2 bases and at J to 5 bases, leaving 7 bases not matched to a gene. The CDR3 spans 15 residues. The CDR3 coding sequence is TGTGCCAGCAGTTTACTGGGAGGGCCAATAGATACGCAGTATTTT. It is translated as CASSLLGGPIDTQYF.

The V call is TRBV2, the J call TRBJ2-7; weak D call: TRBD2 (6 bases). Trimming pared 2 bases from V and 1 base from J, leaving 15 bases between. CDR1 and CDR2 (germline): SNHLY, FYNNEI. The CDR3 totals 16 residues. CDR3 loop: CASSEKGGDTSYEQYF. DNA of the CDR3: TGTGCCAGCAGTGAAAAGGGAGGTGACACTTCCTACGAGCAGTACTTC.

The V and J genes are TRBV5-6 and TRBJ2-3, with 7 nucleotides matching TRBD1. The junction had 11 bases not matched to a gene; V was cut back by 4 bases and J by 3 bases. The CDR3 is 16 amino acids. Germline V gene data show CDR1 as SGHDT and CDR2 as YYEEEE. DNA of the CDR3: TGTGCCAGCAGCCCGCTCCGGGACAGCTCTACAGATACGCAGTATTTT. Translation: CASSPLRDSSTDTQYF. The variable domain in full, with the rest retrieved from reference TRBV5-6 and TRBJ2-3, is DAGVTQSPTHLIKTRGQQVTLRCSPKSGHDTVSWYQQALGQGPQFIFQYYEEEERQRGNFPDRFSGHQFPNYSSELNVNALLLGDSALYLCASSPLRDSSTDTQYFGPGTRLTVL.

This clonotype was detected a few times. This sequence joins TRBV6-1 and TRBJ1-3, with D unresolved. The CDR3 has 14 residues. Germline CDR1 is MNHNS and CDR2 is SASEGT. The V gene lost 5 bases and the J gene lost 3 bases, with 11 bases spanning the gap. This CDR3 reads CASSPRGFGNTIYF. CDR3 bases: TGTGCCAGCAGTCCACGGGGTTTTGGAAACACCATATATTTT.

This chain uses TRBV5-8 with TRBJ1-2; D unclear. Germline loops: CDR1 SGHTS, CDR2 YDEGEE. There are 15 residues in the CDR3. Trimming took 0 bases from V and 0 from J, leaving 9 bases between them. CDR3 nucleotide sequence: TGTGCCAGCAGCTTGGTCGGGATTACTAACTATGGCTACACCTTC. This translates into CASSLVGITNYGYTF.

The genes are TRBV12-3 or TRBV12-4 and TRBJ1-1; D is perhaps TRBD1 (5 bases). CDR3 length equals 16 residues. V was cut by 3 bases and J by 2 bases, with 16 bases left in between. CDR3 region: CASSFFHLGGNTEAFF. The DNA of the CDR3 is TGTGCCAGCAGTTTCTTTCACTTGGGGGGAAACACTGAAGCTTTCTTT.

CDR3 loop: CATSRVVWTQPQHF. The CDR3 bases are TGTGCCACCAGCAGAGTTGTGTGGACTCAGCCCCAGCATTTT. This chain uses TRBV15 with TRBJ1-5; D is uncertain. The CDR3 has 14 amino acids. Trimming cost V 1 base and J 6 bases, with 10 bases left between them. Looked up from germline, CDR1 is LNHNV and CDR2 is YYDKDF (reference sequence).

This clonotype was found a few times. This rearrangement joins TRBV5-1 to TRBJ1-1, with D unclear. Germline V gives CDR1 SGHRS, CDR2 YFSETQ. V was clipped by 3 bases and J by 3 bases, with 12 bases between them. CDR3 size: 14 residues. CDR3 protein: CASSSSQWDTEAFF. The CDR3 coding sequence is TGCGCCAGCAGCTCCTCGCAGTGGGACACTGAAGCTTTCTTT.

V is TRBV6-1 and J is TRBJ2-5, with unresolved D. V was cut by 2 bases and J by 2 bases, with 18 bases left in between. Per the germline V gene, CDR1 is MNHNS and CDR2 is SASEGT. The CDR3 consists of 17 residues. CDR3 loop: CASSEMRPESAQETQYF. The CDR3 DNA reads TGTGCCAGCAGTGAAATGAGGCCGGAGTCCGCTCAAGAGACCCAGTACTTC.

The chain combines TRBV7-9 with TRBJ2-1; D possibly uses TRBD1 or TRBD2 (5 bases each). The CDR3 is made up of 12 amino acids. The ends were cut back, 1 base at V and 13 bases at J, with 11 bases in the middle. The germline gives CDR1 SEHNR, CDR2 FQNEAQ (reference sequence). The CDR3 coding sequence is TGTGCCAGCAGCTTAGGAGGGGACGGCCAGTTCTTC. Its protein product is CASSLGGDGQFF.

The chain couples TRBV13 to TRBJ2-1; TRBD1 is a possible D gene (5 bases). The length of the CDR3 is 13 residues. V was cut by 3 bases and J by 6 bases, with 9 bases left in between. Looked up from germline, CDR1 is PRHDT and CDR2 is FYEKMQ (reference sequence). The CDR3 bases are TGTGCCAGCAGCTTTGGGGCCTCCAATGAGCAGTTCTTC. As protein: CASSFGASNEQFF.

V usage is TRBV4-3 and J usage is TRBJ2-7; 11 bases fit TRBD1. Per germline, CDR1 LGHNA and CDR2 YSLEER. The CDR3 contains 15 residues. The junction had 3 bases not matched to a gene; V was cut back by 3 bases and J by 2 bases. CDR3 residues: CASSQDRGPPYEQYF. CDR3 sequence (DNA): TGCGCCAGCAGCCAGGACAGGGGGCCCCCCTACGAGCAGTACTTC.

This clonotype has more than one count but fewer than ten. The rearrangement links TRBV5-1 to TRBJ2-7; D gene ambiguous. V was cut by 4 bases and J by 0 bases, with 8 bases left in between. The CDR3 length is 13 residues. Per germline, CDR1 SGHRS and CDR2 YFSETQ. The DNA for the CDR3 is TGCGCCAGCAGCCAATCACCCTCCTACGAGCAGTACTTC. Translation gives CASSQSPSYEQYF.

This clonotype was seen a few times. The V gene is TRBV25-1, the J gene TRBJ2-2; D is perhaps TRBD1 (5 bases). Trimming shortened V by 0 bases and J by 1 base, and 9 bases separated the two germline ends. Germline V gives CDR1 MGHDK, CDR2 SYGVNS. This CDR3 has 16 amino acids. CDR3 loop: CASSEYGQGNTGELFF. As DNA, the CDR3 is TGTGCCAGCAGTGAATATGGCCAGGGGAACACCGGGGAGCTGTTTTTT.

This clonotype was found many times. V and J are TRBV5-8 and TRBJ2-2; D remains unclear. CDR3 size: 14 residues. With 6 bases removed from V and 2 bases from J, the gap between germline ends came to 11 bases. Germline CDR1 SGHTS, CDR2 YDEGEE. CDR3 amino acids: CASIIPLNTGELFF. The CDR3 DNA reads TGTGCCAGCATCATACCATTAAACACCGGGGAGCTGTTTTTT. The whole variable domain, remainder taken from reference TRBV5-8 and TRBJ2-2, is EAGVTQSPTHLIKTRGQQATLRCSPISGHTSVYWYQQALGLGLQFLLWYDEGEERNRGNFPPRFSGRQFPNYSSELNVNALELEDSALYLCASIIPLNTGELFFGEGSRLTVL.

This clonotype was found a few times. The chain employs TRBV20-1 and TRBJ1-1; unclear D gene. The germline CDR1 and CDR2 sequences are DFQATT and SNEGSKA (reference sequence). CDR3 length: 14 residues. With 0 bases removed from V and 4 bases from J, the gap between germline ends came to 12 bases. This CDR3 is CSARDLRVATEAFF. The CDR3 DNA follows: TGCAGTGCTAGAGATCTGCGGGTAGCCACTGAAGCTTTCTTT.

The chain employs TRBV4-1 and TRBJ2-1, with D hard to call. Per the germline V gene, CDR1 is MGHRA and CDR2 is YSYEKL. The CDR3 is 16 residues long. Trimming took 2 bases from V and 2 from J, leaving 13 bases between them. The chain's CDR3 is CASSQTLEATYNEQFF. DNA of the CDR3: TGCGCCAGCAGCCAAACCTTAGAGGCTACCTACAATGAGCAGTTCTTC.

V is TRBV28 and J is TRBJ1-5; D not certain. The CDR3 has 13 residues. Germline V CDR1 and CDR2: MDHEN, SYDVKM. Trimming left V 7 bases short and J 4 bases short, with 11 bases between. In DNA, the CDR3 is TGTGCCAGCACCGACGGGTGGAATCAGCCCCAGCATTTT. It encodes CASTDGWNQPQHF.